The 5 T cell receptor beta chains reported below all come from one sample, sequenced in a study of tumor-infiltrating lymphocytes in primary liver carcinoma. Total RNA amounting to about 520 ng was the source from which TCR beta cDNA was made with a constant-region primer. Sequencing libraries for TCR beta derived from three nested multiplex PCR rounds that used slightly modified ARM-PCR. The study ran its first two PCR rounds for roughly 11 cycles each, using TRBV1-TRBV30 forward primers and a C-beta reverse primer. Each CDR3 protein is one row after TCRdb ran MiXCR on the multiplex PCR reads. The sample lists 100,000 or so distinct CDR3 sequences; approximately 82% were seen once. From unsorted bulk tissue weighing about 20-33 mg, DNA and RNA were co-extracted. Sequencing was done on a sample of liver tumor tissue from sampling region 3. This sample's subset: tumor region T3, left-lateral pole. These receptors originate from a man aged 35 to 55 with primary liver carcinoma and hepatitis B virus infection.

This clonotype was seen at least ten times. This sequence joins TRBV28 and TRBJ2-7; the match to TRBD2 covers 9 bases. Germline V gene data show CDR1 as MDHEN and CDR2 as SYDVKM. The CDR3 contains 16 residues. V trimming: 6 bases; J trimming: 2 bases; junction bases outside the gene matches: 11. CDR3 residues: CASSLPAGGPTYEQYF. The DNA for the CDR3 is TGTGCCAGCAGCCTGCCGGCGGGAGGGCCAACCTACGAGCAGTACTTC.

Worth noting for this clonotype: The junction departs from the called germline gene at one end, perhaps through a read error. V and J are TRBV7-8 and TRBJ2-7; 7 bases fit TRBD2. Germline CDR1 is SGHVS and CDR2 is FQNEAQ. The CDR3 consists of 13 residues. CDR3 loop: CASSFTSVYEQYF. CDR3 DNA sequence: TGTGCCAGCAGCTTTACTAGCGTCTACGAGCAATATTTC.

The chain has TRBV19 and TRBJ2-7; possible D gene TRBD1, 6 bases. Between the trimmed V and J ends, which lost 9 bases and 0 bases, there was a span of 18 bases. CDR3 size: 15 residues. The germline V gene has CDR1 LNHDA and CDR2 SQIVND (reference sequence). The CDR3 nucleotides read TGTGCCAGCTCCCAGGGCAGGGGAAACTCCTACGAGCAGTACTTC. It is translated as CASSQGRGNSYEQYF.

Only one count was recorded for this clonotype. An end of the junction differs from the germline gene, which may be a read error. This chain links TRBV4-1 with TRBJ1-2, with D hard to call. The CDR3 length is 15 residues. Looked up from germline, CDR1 is MGHRA and CDR2 is YSYEKL. The CDR3 DNA follows: TGCGCCGGCAGCCCGTCCACTGGACTTAACTATGGCTACACCTTC. This encodes CAGSPSTGLNYGYTF.

A note on this clonotype: Since no conserved phenylalanine or tryptophan closes the CDR3, a read error is the likely cause. The rearrangement uses TRBV29-1 and TRBJ1-2; D not resolved. The germline V gene encodes CDR1 SQVTM and CDR2 ANQGSEA. Trimming shortened V by 7 bases and J by 3 bases, and 12 bases separated the two germline ends. The CDR3 is 12 amino acids. The CDR3, as DNA: TGCAGCGGAGGAGGATTAGACTATGGCTACACCGTC. It translates to CSGGGLDYGYTV.